This T cell receptor beta chain derives from a study of OX40 agonist ivuxolimab in advanced cancers. Turning to the study itself: Of mixed ages from about 23 to 79 and averaging approximately 60 years, the group was approximately 84% male. Whole-study results and caveats: CD4+ and CD8+ blood T cells expanded clonally by week 6 at 0.1 to 3.0 mg/kg. Among the lowest levels of clonal expansion were found in partial responders at 0.1-3.0 mg/kg.

Measured with immunoSEQ multiplex PCR; TCRdb has only the in-frame clones, and not every one. The sample yields approximately 48,000 clones, approximately 90% seen once. Germline trimming cut 4 bases from V and 1 base from J; bases unmatched to any gene: 6. CDR1 and CDR2 from the germline V gene are MGHRA and YSYEKL. This CDR3 has 15 amino acids. Of note for this clone: Its antigen remains unknown.

The chain uses TRBV4-1 and TRBJ1-2; 7 nucleotides agree with TRBD1. The material was CD4+ or CD8+ T cells sorted from blood, obtained in a trial of the OX40 agonist ivuxolimab. The TCR comes from an adult with an advanced solid tumor such as melanoma, head and neck, liver or kidney cancer. The CDR3 nucleotides read TGCGCCAGCAGCCCCCGGGACAGTATTAACTATGGCTACACCTTC. Protein: CASSPRDSINYGYTF.